This is a list of T cell receptor beta chains from one sample in a study of spatial heterogeneity in lung cancer. TCRdb used MiXCR to reprocess the 5' RACE reads, holding one entry per CDR3 protein. The table lists under 150,000 distinct CDR3 sequences, roughly an eighth of them singletons. This sample comprised PBMCs, obtained at follow-up. The receptors come from a male donor with early-stage non-small cell lung cancer. CDR3s include the opening cysteine and the closing phenylalanine or tryptophan. The D gene is left open where the match is weak. Only part of the rows carry a size: once, few, many, or a class if the clone is expanded.

D	size	V	J	DNA	CDR3
NA	NA	TRBV10-2	TRBJ2-2	TGCGCCAGCAGTGTAAACACTAACACCGGGGAGCTGTTTTTT	CASSVNTNTGELFF
NA	NA	TRBV18	TRBJ1-3	TGTGCCAGCTCACCAGGGGGATCTGGAAACACCATATATTTT	CASSPGGSGNTIYF
NA	many	TRBV28	TRBJ2-7	TGTGCCAGCACCACCCCCTCACAGGGAAGTGGCGAGCAGTACTTC	CASTTPSQGSGEQYF
NA	few	TRBV5-6	TRBJ2-2	TGTGCCAGCGCTTTCGGGGGGCCCAACGGGGAGCTGTTTTTT	CASAFGGPNGELFF
NA	NA	TRBV6-2/TRBV6-3	TRBJ1-2	TGTGCCAGCAGCTACGGACACGGTGGCTACACCTTC	CASSYGHGGYTF
NA	few	TRBV5-4	TRBJ1-6	TGTGCCAGCAGGGACAGTCGATCACCCCTCCACTTT	CASRDSRSPLHF
TRBD1	many	TRBV10-3	TRBJ2-7	TGTGCCATCAGTTCAGGGGGAGCAGGGACCTACGAGCAGTACTTC	CAISSGGAGTYEQYF
NA	few	TRBV29-1	TRBJ2-2	TGCAGCGTTCAGGTCTACACCGGGGAGCTGTTTTTT	CSVQVYTGELFF
TRBD1	NA	TRBV7-7	TRBJ2-2	TGTGCTAGCAGCTTATATGCAGGGGGCACCGGGGAGCTGTTTTTT	CASSLYAGGTGELFF
NA	NA	TRBV20-1	TRBJ2-7	TGCAGTGCTAGAGACCTCGGTGATACCTACGAGCAGTACTTC	CSARDLGDTYEQYF
TRBD1	many	TRBV27	TRBJ2-7	TGTGCCAGCAGTCGTACCCCCGGGACAGGGGGTTCCGAGCAGTACTTC	CASSRTPGTGGSEQYF
NA	NA	TRBV15	TRBJ2-7	TGTGCCACCAGCTATAGAGTAACCTACGAGCAGTACTTC	CATSYRVTYEQYF
NA	few	TRBV4-1	TRBJ2-2	TGCGCCAGCTTCCCTCTCCTCAGAGGCACCGGGGAGCTGTTTTTT	CASFPLLRGTGELFF
NA	many	TRBV5-1	TRBJ2-3	TGCGCCAGCATCCCGGGGGTTGGATTAGAGGCAGATACGCAGTATTTT	CASIPGVGLEADTQYF
NA	many	TRBV19	TRBJ1-5	TGTGCCAGTACGTACACCCGCAATCAGCCCCAGCATTTT	CASTYTRNQPQHF
TRBD1	NA	TRBV6-6	TRBJ2-7	TGTGCCAGCAGGCAGGAGCAGGGGGCGGGCTACGAGCAGTACTTC	CASRQEQGAGYEQYF
NA	many	TRBV15	TRBJ2-7	TGTGCCACCAGCAGAGAAAACATCTTAAGCTCCTACGAGCAGTACTTC	CATSRENILSSYEQYF
TRBD1	many	TRBV29-1	TRBJ1-1	TGCAGCGTTGTAAAGGGGACAGGGGCTTACACTGAAGCTTTCTTT	CSVVKGTGAYTEAFF
TRBD2	NA	TRBV3-1	TRBJ2-3	TGTGCCAAGATACCGGGACTAGCTACTAGCACAGATACGCAGTATTTT	CAKIPGLATSTDTQYF
NA	many	TRBV6-2/TRBV6-3	TRBJ1-5	TGTGCCAGCAGTTACCTCCGGGGGAGCAATCAGCCCCAGCATTTT	CASSYLRGSNQPQHF
TRBD2	many	TRBV27	TRBJ2-7	TGTGCCAGCAGCCCTAGCGGGGGTTTTTACGAGCAGTACTTC	CASSPSGGFYEQYF
NA	NA	TRBV13	TRBJ1-3	TGTGCCAGCAGCTTATTAACTTATGGAAACACCATATATTTT	CASSLLTYGNTIYF
NA	many	TRBV20-1	TRBJ1-1	TGCAGTGCTAGAGGGGGGAGAAACACTGAAGCTTTCTTT	CSARGGRNTEAFF
NA	NA	TRBV21-1	TRBJ1-5	TGTGCCAGCAGCAAAGGAGGAGGGGAGACAATAAGCAATCAGCCCCAGCATTTT	CASSKGGGETISNQPQHF
TRBD1	many	TRBV29-1	TRBJ2-3	TGCAGCGTTGAAGTCCGGGACAGGGCCTCAGATACGCAGTATTTT	CSVEVRDRASDTQYF
TRBD1	NA	TRBV20-1	TRBJ1-4	TGCAGTGCTAGAGACACAGGGGGCGTCTACGAAAAACTGTTTTTT	CSARDTGGVYEKLFF
TRBD1	NA	TRBV29-1	TRBJ2-3	TGCAGCGTTGAAGGACAGGGTTTATCAGATACGCAGTATTTT	CSVEGQGLSDTQYF
NA	NA	TRBV11-2	TRBJ2-1	TGTGCCAGCAGCCTGCTAGCCCTCCAGTTCTTC	CASSLLALQFF
TRBD1	many	TRBV7-2	TRBJ1-6	TGTGCCAGCAGCTGGGGACAGGGGCGGAGTTCACCCCTCCACTTT	CASSWGQGRSSPLHF
TRBD1	NA	TRBV5-4	TRBJ1-1	TGTGCCAGCAGCTCCCGAAAGACAGGGGTGGGCACTGAAGCTTTCTTT	CASSSRKTGVGTEAFF
NA	NA	TRBV20-1	TRBJ1-2	TGCAGTGCTCCCACAGGGAACTATGGCTACACCTTC	CSAPTGNYGYTF
NA	NA	TRBV18	TRBJ1-2	TGTGCCAGCTCACCAACGGGGGACTCTGGCTACACCTTC	CASSPTGDSGYTF
NA	medium-sized	TRBV9	TRBJ2-7	TGTGCCAGCAGCGTGACAGACTCCCCCTACGAGCAGTACTTC	CASSVTDSPYEQYF
TRBD2	many	TRBV2	TRBJ2-1	TGTGCCAGCAGTCCTCTTAGAGCGGGGCACAATGAGCAGTTCTTC	CASSPLRAGHNEQFF
NA	few	TRBV6-5	TRBJ1-1	TGTGCCAGCAGTTACTCGACAGGTTATGAAGCTTTCTTT	CASSYSTGYEAFF
NA	few	TRBV12-3/TRBV12-4	TRBJ1-5	TGTGCCAGCAGCGGCCGGGACAGCAATCAGCCCCAGCATTTT	CASSGRDSNQPQHF
NA	many	TRBV27	TRBJ2-7	TGTGCCAGCAGTTCCACAGGGAACGAGCAGTACTTC	CASSSTGNEQYF
NA	many	TRBV10-1	TRBJ1-1	TGCGCCAGCAGTGCCGGACACTCGAACACTGAAGCTTTCTTT	CASSAGHSNTEAFF
TRBD2	many	TRBV10-2	TRBJ2-1	TGCGCCAGCAGTGATGGCGGGGGGTCCTACAATGAGCAGTTCTTC	CASSDGGGSYNEQFF
TRBD1	NA	TRBV27	TRBJ1-1	TGTGCCAGCAGTCTGGACAGGGAAAGGGCCAACACTGAAGCTTTCTTT	CASSLDRERANTEAFF
NA	NA	TRBV6-5	TRBJ1-6	TGTGCCAGCAGTTACTCGACACGGGGTTCTGGATCACCCCTCCACTTT	CASSYSTRGSGSPLHF
TRBD2	many	TRBV29-1	TRBJ2-7	TGCAGCGTCCACGGACTAGCGGGGAAGTACGAGCAGTACTTC	CSVHGLAGKYEQYF
NA	few	TRBV20-1	TRBJ2-7	TGCAGTGCTAGGGCCCAGGACAACTTCGGCTACGAGCAGTACTTC	CSARAQDNFGYEQYF
NA	many	TRBV7-9	TRBJ2-5	TGTGCCAGCATCTCGTATAGCGGACAAGAGACCCAGTACTTC	CASISYSGQETQYF
NA	NA	TRBV19	TRBJ2-5	TGTGCCAGTAGTATGTTTGCGGATCCATACCAAGAGACCCAGTACTTC	CASSMFADPYQETQYF
NA	many	TRBV5-1	TRBJ2-7	TGCGCCAGCAGCTTGGAGCAGGGGAGCGACGAGCAGTACTTC	CASSLEQGSDEQYF
NA	NA	TRBV5-1	TRBJ1-1	TGCGCCAGCAGCTTTAACCCCGCCGGGTCCACTGAAGCTTTCTTT	CASSFNPAGSTEAFF
NA	many	TRBV6-5	TRBJ1-1	TGTGCCAGCAGTTGGGGCAGGGGCACTGAAGCTTTCTTT	CASSWGRGTEAFF
NA	many	TRBV7-2	TRBJ2-7	TGTGCCAGCAGCTGGACAGACTCCTACGAGCAGTACTTC	CASSWTDSYEQYF
NA	many	TRBV4-2	TRBJ2-2	TGTGCCAGCAGCCCGGGGACCCCGGAGACCGGGGAGCTGTTTTTT	CASSPGTPETGELFF
NA	NA	TRBV12-3/TRBV12-4	TRBJ1-1	TGTGCCAGCAGTTTATTGGGGATTGAAGCTTTCTTT	CASSLLGIEAFF
TRBD1	NA	TRBV27	TRBJ1-6	TGTGCCAGCAGGAACAGGGGTGATTCACCCCTCCACTTT	CASRNRGDSPLHF